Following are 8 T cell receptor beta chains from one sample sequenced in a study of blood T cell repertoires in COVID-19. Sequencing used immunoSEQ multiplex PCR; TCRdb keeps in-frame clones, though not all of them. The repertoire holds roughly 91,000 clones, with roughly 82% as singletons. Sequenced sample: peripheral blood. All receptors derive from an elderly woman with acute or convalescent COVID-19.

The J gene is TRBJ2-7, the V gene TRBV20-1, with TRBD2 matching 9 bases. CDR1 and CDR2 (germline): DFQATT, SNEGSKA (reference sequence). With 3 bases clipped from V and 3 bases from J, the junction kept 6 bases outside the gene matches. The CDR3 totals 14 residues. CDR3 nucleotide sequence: TGCAGTGCTAGTAGCGGGGGTGGTCTCTACGAGCAGTACTTC. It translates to CSASSGGGLYEQYF.

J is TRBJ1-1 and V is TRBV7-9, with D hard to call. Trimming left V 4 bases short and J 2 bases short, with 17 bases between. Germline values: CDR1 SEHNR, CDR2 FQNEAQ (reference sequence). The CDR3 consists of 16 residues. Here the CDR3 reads CASSSPGGSPNTEAFF. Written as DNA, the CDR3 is TGTGCCAGCAGCTCACCCGGCGGCAGTCCTAACACTGAAGCTTTCTTT.

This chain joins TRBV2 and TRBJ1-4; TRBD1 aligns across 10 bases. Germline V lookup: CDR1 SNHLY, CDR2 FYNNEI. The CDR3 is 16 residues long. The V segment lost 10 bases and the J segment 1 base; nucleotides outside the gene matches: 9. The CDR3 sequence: CANGQGDFLTNEKLFF. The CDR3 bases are TGTGCCAATGGACAGGGGGATTTCTTAACTAATGAAAAACTGTTTTTT.

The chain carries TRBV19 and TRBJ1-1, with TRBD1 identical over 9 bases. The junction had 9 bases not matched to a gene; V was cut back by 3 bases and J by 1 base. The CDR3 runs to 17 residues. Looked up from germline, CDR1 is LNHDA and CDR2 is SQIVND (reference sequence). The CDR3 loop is CASSIHLGTGWNTEAFF. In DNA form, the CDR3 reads TGTGCCAGTAGTATTCACCTTGGGACAGGGTGGAACACTGAAGCTTTCTTT. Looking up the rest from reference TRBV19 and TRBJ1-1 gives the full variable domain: DGGITQSPKYLFRKEGQNVTLSCEQNLNHDAMYWYRQDPGQGLRLIYYSQIVNDFQKGDIAEGYSVSREKKESFPLTVTSAQKNPTAFYLCASSIHLGTGWNTEAFFGQGTRLTVV.

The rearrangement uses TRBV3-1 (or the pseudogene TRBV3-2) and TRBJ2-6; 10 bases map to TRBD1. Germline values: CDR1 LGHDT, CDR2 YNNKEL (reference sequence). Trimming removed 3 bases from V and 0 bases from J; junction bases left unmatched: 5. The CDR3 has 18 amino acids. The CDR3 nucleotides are TGTGCCAGCAGCCACGTGGGACAGGGGATCTCTGGGGCCAACGTCCTGACTTTC. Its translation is CASSHVGQGISGANVLTF.

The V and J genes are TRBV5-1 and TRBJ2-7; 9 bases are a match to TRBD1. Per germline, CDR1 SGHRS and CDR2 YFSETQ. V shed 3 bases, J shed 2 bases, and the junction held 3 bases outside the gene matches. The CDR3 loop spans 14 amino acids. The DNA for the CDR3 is TGCGCCAGCAGCTCACAGGGGGCCCCCTACGAGCAGTACTTC. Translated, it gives CASSSQGAPYEQYF.

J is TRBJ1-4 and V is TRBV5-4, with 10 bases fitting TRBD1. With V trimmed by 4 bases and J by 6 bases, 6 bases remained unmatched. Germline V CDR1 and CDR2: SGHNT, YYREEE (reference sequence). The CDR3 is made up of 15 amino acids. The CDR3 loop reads CASSPSGTGDEKLFF. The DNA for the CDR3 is TGTGCCAGCAGCCCTTCCGGGACAGGGGATGAAAAACTGTTTTTT.

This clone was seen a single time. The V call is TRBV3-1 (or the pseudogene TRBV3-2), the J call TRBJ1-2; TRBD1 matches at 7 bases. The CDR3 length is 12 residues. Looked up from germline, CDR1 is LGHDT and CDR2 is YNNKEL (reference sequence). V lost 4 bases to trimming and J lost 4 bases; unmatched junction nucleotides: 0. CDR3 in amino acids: CASSRQGYGYTF. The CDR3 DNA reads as TGTGCCAGCAGCCGACAGGGCTATGGCTACACCTTC.